This T cell receptor (beta chain) originates from a study of blood T cells in healthy people across ages. This clonotype has only a few counts. With a J-beta primer mix and a sample-barcoded 5' primer, a second PCR ran 7 to 11 cycles. TCRdb independently ran MiXCR on the 5' RACE reads; one entry per CDR3 protein. This table holds 1.6 million or so distinct CDR3 sequences, around 36% found once. This CDR3 spans 15 amino acids. Each donor's blood draw was 7.5 to 10 milliliters of peripheral blood. Sequencing was performed on blood. The rearrangement uses TRBV21-1 and TRBJ2-7. TRBV21-1 is marked as a pseudogene. This TCR came from a woman aged 30 to 39 in good health. The CDR3, as DNA: TGTGCCAGCAGCAAAGCTATAGGAGGGCCCTACGAGCAGTACTTC. It specifies CASSKAIGGPYEQYF.